These 10 T cell receptor beta chains were all obtained from the same sample, sequenced in a study of beta chain features in type 1 diabetes. These receptors have no identified antigens. The entirety of the isolated RNA underwent reverse transcription, so expressed TCRB transcripts were sequenced. This table comes from immunoSEQ multiplex PCR, and its TCRdb copy is limited to in-frame clones, with some not included. Of about 41,000 clones listed, around 63% are singletons. Notes on the study in general: There was a moderate but significant shortening of TCRB CDR3s in all four CD4+ subsets of Type 1 diabetes patients.

The sequenced sample was Tregs from blood. These receptors were collected from a young man with type 1 diabetes. Some clones in this sample may be carry-over from other donors' samples.

The chain links TRBV9 to TRBJ2-5; 11 nucleotides line up with TRBD2. V dropped 3 bases and J dropped 4; count of bases not matched to a gene: 5. Germline CDR1 and CDR2: SGDLS and YYNGEE. The CDR3 consists of 15 residues. CDR3 residues: CASSEGTSGGETQYF. Written as DNA, the CDR3 is TGTGCCAGCAGCGAGGGGACTAGCGGTGGAGAGACCCAGTACTTC. Drawing the rest from reference TRBV9 and TRBJ2-5, the complete variable domain is DSGVTQTPKHLITATGQRVTLRCSPRSGDLSVYWYQQSLDQGLQFLIQYYNGEERAKGNILERFSAQQFPDLHSELNLSSLELGDSALYFCASSEGTSGGETQYFGPGTRLLVL.

The rearrangement joins TRBV28 to TRBJ1-5; no clear D gene. There are 15 residues in the CDR3. Germline values: CDR1 MDHEN, CDR2 SYDVKM. V was clipped by 5 bases and J by 6 bases, with 17 bases between them. CDR3 coding DNA: TGTGCCAGCAGTCCTCCTCGGGGTTTCGGTCAGCCCCAGCATTTT. Its protein product is CASSPPRGFGQPQHF.

V usage is TRBV6-5 and J usage is TRBJ1-5; weak D call: TRBD1 (6 bases). The ends were cut back, 9 bases at V and 0 bases at J, with 15 bases in the middle. CDR3 length: 15 residues. CDR1 MNHEY and CDR2 SVGAGI come from the germline V gene. CDR3 bases: TGTGCCAGTGGACCAGCGGGACATAGCAATCAGCCCCAGCATTTT. It is translated as CASGPAGHSNQPQHF.

This chain joins TRBV5-6 and TRBJ2-2; maybe TRBD2 (5 bases). Germline V lookup: CDR1 SGHDT, CDR2 YYEEEE. V dropped 3 bases and J dropped 0 bases, with 18 bases sitting between them. This CDR3 spans 18 amino acids. CDR3 bases: TGTGCCAGCAGCTCAGCGGAAGACCTCACTTCGAACACCGGGGAGCTGTTTTTT. This translates into CASSSAEDLTSNTGELFF.

This clone was seen only once. The chain uses TRBV5-1 and TRBJ2-1; D might be TRBD1 (5 bases). This CDR3 spans 14 amino acids. In germline, CDR1 is SGHRS, CDR2 YFSETQ. V was cut by 3 bases and J by 8 bases, with 15 bases left in between. In DNA form, the CDR3 reads TGCGCCAGCAGCTCAGGGTTGAGTGGCTATGAGCAGTTCTTC. Translation: CASSSGLSGYEQFF.

The chain uses TRBV4-3 and TRBJ1-2; TRBD1 matches at 8 bases. Trimming removed 0 bases from V and 1 base from J; junction bases left unmatched: 13. CDR1 and CDR2 (germline): LGHNA, YSLEER. The CDR3 contains 19 residues. Here the CDR3 reads CASSQDSGTGSFFNYGYTF. In nucleotides, the CDR3 is TGCGCCAGCAGCCAAGATTCCGGGACAGGAAGTTTCTTTAACTATGGCTACACCTTC.

V usage is TRBV5-1 and J usage is TRBJ1-3; D remains unclear. From germline, CDR1 is SGHRS and CDR2 YFSETQ. The CDR3 has 14 residues. The V and J ends lost 5 bases and 1 base respectively, with 10 bases between them. CDR3: CASSHGPSGNTIYF. CDR3 in DNA: TGCGCCAGCAGTCATGGGCCTTCTGGAAACACCATATATTTT. Using reference TRBV5-1 and TRBJ1-3 for the parts outside the CDR3, the full variable domain is KAGVTQTPRYLIKTRGQQVTLSCSPISGHRSVSWYQQTPGQGLQFLFEYFSETQRNKGNFPGRFSGRQFSNSRSEMNVSTLELGDSALYLCASSHGPSGNTIYFGEGSWLTVV.

The chain couples TRBV5-5 to TRBJ1-1; D is unresolved. CDR3 length: 13 residues. The germline CDR1 and CDR2 sequences are SGHKS and YYEKEE (reference sequence). V was trimmed by 2 bases and J by 1 base, leaving 6 bases between them. Here the CDR3 DNA reads TGTGCCAGCAGCTTAAGAGGGAACACTGAAGCTTTCTTT. Translated: CASSLRGNTEAFF.

The chain couples TRBV6-1 to TRBJ2-3, with 7 bases lining up with TRBD1. The J segment lost 7 bases and the V segment lost 7 bases, leaving 11 bases of the junction unmatched. Germline CDR1 MNHNS, CDR2 SASEGT. This CDR3 has 14 amino acids. The CDR3 spells CASTHRQGGYTQYF. In DNA form, the CDR3 reads TGTGCCAGCACGCACCGACAGGGTGGATATACGCAGTATTTT.

The chain joins TRBV11-3 to TRBJ2-1; a weak D match, TRBD2 (6 bases). CDR1 is SGHNT, CDR2 YENEEA, per germline. V dropped 5 bases and J dropped 8 bases, with 16 bases sitting between them. The CDR3 is 14 amino acids. Written as DNA, the CDR3 is TGTGCCAGCAGCCAAGGGACTGGGCCCCATGAGCAGTTCTTC. Its protein product is CASSQGTGPHEQFF.